This T cell receptor (beta chain) was obtained from a study of response to subunit inactivated influenza vaccine. Whole-study findings and limits: Every seasonal influenza vaccination brings in few new T cells, the authors suggested.

MiXCR was run by TCRdb on the RT-PCR reads, yielding one entry per CDR3 protein. The profile covers 500,000 to 600,000 distinct CDR3 sequences, with roughly 10% appearing a single time and around 10% taken by the ten largest. This clonotype was seen repeatedly, ten times or more. Antigen: not known. Looked up from germline, CDR1 is SGHTA and CDR2 is FQGNSA. CDR3 length: 14 amino acids. Trimming removed 0 bases at V and 2 bases at J, with 7 bases between. These same records also appear under a second study, on T cells expressing NK-cell markers. As that study records: Generation of TCR beta cDNA was performed by 5'RACE template switching incorporating UMIs. Most of the eight sequenced donors tested HCMV-seropositive; one tested seronegative.

The TCR sequence derives from a man aged 50 to 60 who received an inactivated influenza vaccine. The chain joins TRBV7-2 to TRBJ1-2; no clear D gene. This sample comprised PBMCs from blood, obtained on the day of vaccination. As DNA, the CDR3 is TGTGCCAGCAGCTTAGCCGTCGGGAACTATGGCTACACCTTC. The encoded protein is CASSLAVGNYGYTF.